Shown below are 27 T cell receptor beta chains from a single sample sequenced in a study of CD8 T cells in ankylosing spondylitis. Study conclusions and caveats: Seven or eight highly homologous variants made up a TCR beta motif, and this motif appeared characteristic of ankylosing spondylitis blood.

Their antigen targets remain unknown. TCRdb re-called the 5' RACE reads with MiXCR, one entry per CDR3 protein. The data contain 330,000 or so distinct CDR3 sequences, roughly 8% of them seen just once; the ten biggest clones take up about 14%. Sequencing was carried out using blood, either unsorted or a sorted T cell fraction (not recorded which). These TCRs come from a male donor with ankylosing spondylitis.

The V gene is TRBV29-1, the J gene TRBJ1-2; D is uncertain. Per the germline V gene, CDR1 is SQVTM and CDR2 is ANQGSEA. Trimming left V 4 bases short and J 1 base short, with 7 bases between. The CDR3 length is 12 residues. CDR3 in DNA: TGCAGCGTTGGACCCTATAACTATGGCTACACCTTC. As protein: CSVGPYNYGYTF.

This clonotype appeared a few times. The chain combines TRBV12-3 or TRBV12-4 with TRBJ2-3; D ambiguous. The CDR3 has 16 amino acids. The V and J ends lost 3 bases and 2 bases respectively, with 15 bases between them. In nucleotides, the CDR3 is TGTGCCAGCAGTTTGGATAAGGCTTCCTTCACAGATACGCAGTATTTT. As protein: CASSLDKASFTDTQYF.

V usage is TRBV28 and J usage is TRBJ2-3; D is ambiguous. Between the trimmed V and J ends, which lost 3 bases and 3 bases, there was a span of 22 bases. Germline V CDR1 and CDR2: MDHEN, SYDVKM. This CDR3 is 18 amino acids long. CDR3 loop: CASSFDPRTRLSTDTQYF. CDR3 nucleotides: TGTGCCAGCAGTTTCGATCCTAGGACCAGGCTTAGTACAGATACGCAGTATTTT.

In its sample, this clonotype was seen a few times. The rearrangement links TRBV12-3 or TRBV12-4 to TRBJ2-1, with 11 bases lining up with TRBD2. The CDR3 covers 19 residues. V lost 4 bases, J lost 0 bases, and 11 bases stayed unmatched. This CDR3 is CASSSAGTSGWSSYNEQFF. The CDR3 bases are TGTGCCAGCAGTTCGGCCGGGACTAGCGGTTGGAGCTCCTACAATGAGCAGTTCTTC.

This clonotype appeared many times. The chain joins TRBV7-6 to TRBJ2-1; D call uncertain. Germline CDR1 is SGHVS and CDR2 is FNYEAQ. CDR3 size: 13 residues. V dropped 1 base and J dropped 9 bases, with 10 bases sitting between them. The CDR3 sequence: CASSLEWASEQFF. For the CDR3, the DNA is TGTGCCAGCAGCTTAGAGTGGGCTAGTGAGCAGTTCTTC.

This chain links TRBV4-2 with TRBJ1-3; D remains unclear. V lost 0 bases and J lost 0, with 9 bases in between. There are 16 residues in the CDR3. The germline CDR1 and CDR2 sequences are LGHNA and YNFKEQ. CDR3 bases: TGTGCCAGCAGCCAAGATTCAGGAATCTCTGGAAACACCATATATTTT. As protein: CASSQDSGISGNTIYF.

This clonotype has a count of ten or more. In DNA, the CDR3 is TGTGCCAGCAGTTCGCCTGGGGCCAACGTCCTGACTTTC. This encodes CASSSPGANVLTF. The gene calls are TRBV27 and TRBJ2-6; D not certain. V lost 4 bases and J 2 bases, leaving 3 bases between the germline ends. Germline V CDR1 and CDR2: MNHEY, SMNVEV (reference sequence). The CDR3 has 13 amino acids. Using reference TRBV27 and TRBJ2-6 for the parts outside the CDR3, the full variable domain is EAQVTQNPRYLITVTGKKLTVTCSQNMNHEYMSWYRQDPGLGLRQIYYSMNVEVTDKGDVPEGYKVSRKEKRNFPLILESPSPNQTSLYFCASSSPGANVLTFGAGSRLTVL.

The chain links TRBV4-1 to TRBJ1-2, with D possibly TRBD1 on 6 matching bases. The CDR3 is made up of 18 amino acids. Germline CDR1 is MGHRA and CDR2 is YSYEKL. Trimming cost V 0 bases and J 4 bases, with 21 bases left between them. The CDR3 loop reads CASSQDMGRTASSYGYTF. The CDR3 DNA sequence: TGCGCCAGCAGCCAAGACATGGGGAGGACAGCTTCGTCCTATGGCTACACCTTC.

This clonotype occurred a few times. This chain joins TRBV4-3 and TRBJ1-4; no firm D call. Germline V CDR1 and CDR2: LGHNA, YSLEER. The CDR3 extends over 15 amino acids. Trimming removed 1 base from V and 2 bases from J, with 8 bases in between. The CDR3 bases are TGCGCCAGCAGCCAAGTTGGGTTGACTAATGAAAAACTGTTTTTT. Residues: CASSQVGLTNEKLFF.

This clonotype was found a few times. This chain uses TRBV5-5 with TRBJ2-1; D possibly uses TRBD1 or TRBD2 (5 bases each). The germline gives CDR1 SGHKS, CDR2 YYEKEE (reference sequence). Trimming shortened V by 0 bases and J by 8 bases, and 18 bases separated the two germline ends. The CDR3 has 16 amino acids. CDR3: CASSLARGRVGHEQFF. The DNA for the CDR3 is TGTGCCAGCAGCTTGGCCCGGGGCAGGGTGGGCCATGAGCAGTTCTTC.

This clonotype was seen many times. This rearrangement joins TRBV9 to TRBJ2-5, with 7 nucleotides matching TRBD2. CDR1 and CDR2 (germline): SGDLS, YYNGEE. J was trimmed by 0 bases and V by 2 bases; bases with no gene match: 4. This CDR3 has 15 residues. The CDR3 loop reads CASSVSGSNQETQYF. CDR3 coding DNA: TGTGCCAGCAGCGTTAGCGGGTCGAACCAAGAGACCCAGTACTTC. Variable domain in full (rest from reference TRBV9 and TRBJ2-5): DSGVTQTPKHLITATGQRVTLRCSPRSGDLSVYWYQQSLDQGLQFLIQYYNGEERAKGNILERFSAQQFPDLHSELNLSSLELGDSALYFCASSVSGSNQETQYFGPGTRLLVL.

This chain uses TRBV7-2 with TRBJ2-3; unclear D gene. V lost 5 bases to trimming and J lost 0 bases, with 12 bases between them. CDR3 length: 15 residues. Looked up from germline, CDR1 is SGHTA and CDR2 is FQGNSA. Here the CDR3 reads CASSPRRRSTDTQYF. For the CDR3, the DNA is TGTGCCAGCAGCCCACGGAGACGCAGCACAGATACGCAGTATTTT.

This clonotype was detected ten times or more. The chain links TRBV27 to TRBJ2-3, with D possibly being TRBD2 (6 bases). Looked up from germline, CDR1 is MNHEY and CDR2 is SMNVEV (reference sequence). The CDR3 is made up of 17 amino acids. Trimming left V 2 bases short and J 0 bases short, with 15 bases between. CDR3 sequence reads: CASSLTGLATSTDTQYF. The DNA of the CDR3 is TGTGCCAGCAGTTTAACGGGGCTAGCGACTAGCACAGATACGCAGTATTTT.

At least ten counts were recorded for this clonotype. The CDR3 sequence: CASSYGAGGSYNEQFF. The DNA for the CDR3 is TGTGCCAGCAGTTACGGGGCGGGGGGATCCTACAATGAGCAGTTCTTC. The chain links TRBV6-2 or TRBV6-3 to TRBJ2-1, with 8 nucleotides matching TRBD2. Germline CDR1 and CDR2: MNHEY and SVGEGT. The CDR3 is 16 amino acids. The V segment lost 2 bases and the J segment 1 base; nucleotides outside the gene matches: 4.

The chain recombines TRBV5-1 with TRBJ1-3, with TRBD1 as a possible D gene (5 bases). Trimming left V 4 bases short and J 8 bases short, with 22 bases between. Looked up from germline, CDR1 is SGHRS and CDR2 is YFSETQ. The CDR3 spans 16 residues. CDR3 DNA sequence: TGCGCCAGCAGCGCCGGCGGATTGACTCGGGGCGACACCATATATTTT. Residues: CASSAGGLTRGDTIYF.

This clonotype was found many times. The rearrangement joins TRBV10-3 to TRBJ2-6; D might be TRBD1 or TRBD2, each matching 5 bases. Germline values: CDR1 ENHRY, CDR2 SYGVKD. The CDR3 extends over 15 amino acids. The V and J ends lost 10 bases and 3 bases respectively, with 16 bases between them. The CDR3 loop is CATWAGRVGANVLTF. In DNA, the CDR3 is TGTGCCACCTGGGCGGGCAGGGTTGGGGCCAACGTCCTGACTTTC.

A few counts support this clonotype. The chain carries TRBV12-3 or TRBV12-4 and TRBJ2-7; 10 bases are a match to TRBD1. Losses at the gene ends were 7 bases for V and 6 bases for J; bases not matched to a gene: 12. The CDR3 has 15 residues. For the CDR3, the DNA is TGTGCCAGCACTCTCCGGTTGGGGACAGGGGCCGAGCAGTACTTC. It specifies CASTLRLGTGAEQYF.

The sample holds a few counts of this clonotype. The gene calls are TRBV7-9 and TRBJ1-4; D may be TRBD1 (5 bases). CDR3 size: 13 residues. Germline CDR1 reads SEHNR; CDR2 reads FQNEAQ (reference sequence). The V end lost 4 bases, the J end lost 6 bases, and 9 bases lay between the germline ends. The CDR3 sequence: CASSSGMDEKLFF. The DNA of the CDR3 is TGTGCCAGCAGCTCAGGGATGGATGAAAAACTGTTTTTT.

There are a few counts of this clonotype. The V call is TRBV29-1, the J call TRBJ2-7; D tentatively fits TRBD1 or TRBD2 (5 bases each). Deletions cut 6 bases from V and 4 bases from J, with 25 bases between. The CDR3 spans 16 residues. Looked up from germline, CDR1 is SQVTM and CDR2 is ANQGSEA. The CDR3 DNA sequence: TGCAGCGTCACTTGGGCCGCACTGGGGGTTGCGTACGAGCAGTACTTC. Amino acids: CSVTWAALGVAYEQYF.

This clonotype was seen many times. The chain uses TRBV7-3 and TRBJ2-7; D is uncertain. The CDR3 extends over 13 amino acids. V was cut by 6 bases and J by 0 bases, with 9 bases left in between. Germline CDR1 SGHTA, CDR2 FQGTGA. CDR3 bases: TGTGCCAGCAGTTTAGGCCCCTCCTACGAGCAGTACTTC. It encodes CASSLGPSYEQYF.

This clonotype was seen a few times. V and J are TRBV5-1 and TRBJ1-2; D gene unclear. This CDR3 contains 14 residues. From germline, CDR1 is SGHRS and CDR2 YFSETQ. V lost 1 base, J lost 2 bases, and 9 bases lay in between. The CDR3, as DNA: TGCGCCAGCAGCTTGATCGGCGGAAACTATGGCTACACCTTC. Encoded protein: CASSLIGGNYGYTF.

The chain couples TRBV5-1 to TRBJ2-3; D gene uncertain. The germline V and J ends were trimmed by 0 bases and 4 bases, with 6 bases remaining between them. Germline CDR1 is SGHRS and CDR2 is YFSETQ. The CDR3 loop spans 13 amino acids. The CDR3 loop is CASSLASADTQYF. DNA for the CDR3: TGCGCCAGCAGCTTGGCCTCAGCAGATACGCAGTATTTT.

V is TRBV7-8 and J is TRBJ2-7; D is perhaps TRBD2 (5 bases). Deletions cut 5 bases from V and 1 base from J, with 12 bases between. This CDR3 region has 14 residues. Germline CDR1 reads SGHVS; CDR2 reads FQNEAQ. The chain's CDR3 is CASSAVAMSYEQYF. The CDR3 DNA is TGTGCCAGCAGCGCGGTAGCGATGTCCTACGAGCAGTACTTC.

In its sample, this clonotype was seen a few times. CDR3 loop: CASSDQGETQYF. The CDR3 coding sequence is TGTGCCAGCAGTGACCAAGGCGAGACCCAGTACTTC. The J gene is TRBJ2-5, the V gene TRBV6-2 or TRBV6-3; no clear D. Trimming shortened V by 5 bases and J by 5 bases, and 9 bases separated the two germline ends. Germline lookup yields CDR1 MNHEY and CDR2 SVGEGT. The CDR3 covers 12 residues.

This clonotype was counted ten times or more. The chain couples TRBV28 to TRBJ2-7; 11 bases map to TRBD2. V shed 3 bases and J 3 bases; nucleotides not matched to a gene: 7. The CDR3 loop spans 16 amino acids. The V gene's germline CDR1 is MDHEN and CDR2 SYDVKM. Here the CDR3 reads CASSFSLAGGVYEQYF. The CDR3 DNA is TGTGCCAGCAGTTTTTCGCTAGCGGGAGGTGTCTACGAGCAGTACTTC. The variable domain in full, completed from reference TRBV28 and TRBJ2-7, reads DVKVTQSSRYLVKRTGEKVFLECVQDMDHENMFWYRQDPGLGLRLIYFSYDVKMKEKGDIPEGYSVSREKKERFSLILESASTNQTSMYLCASSFSLAGGVYEQYFGPGTRLTVT.

The genes are TRBV27 and TRBJ2-2, with 14 positions matching TRBD2. CDR3 length: 20 residues. CDR1 MNHEY and CDR2 SMNVEV come from the germline V gene (reference sequence). The ends lost 2 bases at V and 7 bases at J; junction bases unmatched: 15. This chain's CDR3 is CASSLDGLAGGIWPHGELFF. For the CDR3, the DNA is TGTGCCAGCAGTTTAGATGGACTAGCGGGAGGAATATGGCCGCACGGGGAGCTGTTTTTT.

This clonotype was observed a handful of times. The chain has TRBV3-1 and TRBJ2-7; TRBD2 agrees at 13 bases. The CDR3 contains 17 residues. V lost 4 bases, J lost 2 bases, and 8 bases stayed unmatched. Germline lookup yields CDR1 LGHDT and CDR2 YNNKEL (reference sequence). CDR3 DNA: TGTGCCAGCAGCCGTTACCCGGGACTAGCGGGGACCTACGAGCAGTACTTC. It encodes CASSRYPGLAGTYEQYF.